This paragraph reports one T cell receptor beta chain. CDR3 length: 15 amino acids. Trimming pared 0 bases from V and 8 bases from J, leaving 16 bases between. CDR1 and CDR2 (germline): LNHNV, YYDKDF (reference sequence). TCRdb keeps only in-frame clones here, not all; method: immunoSEQ multiplex PCR. The top ten clones hold less than 3.5% of a sample with around 300,000 clones, about nine tenths of them seen once. This entry belongs to a study of blood T cell repertoires in COVID-19. Study at large: COVID-19 samples, acute and convalescent, were from the United States, Italy and Spain.

One Seattle source followed patients from active infection through their disease course. The TCR originated in a woman aged 25 to 45 with COVID-19, enrolled during active disease. The V and J genes are TRBV15 and TRBJ1-2; TRBD1 is a possible D gene (5 bases). The sequenced material came from peripheral blood. This CDR3 is CATSRDLEGTGGYTF. The CDR3 DNA is TGTGCCACCAGCAGAGATCTAGAAGGGACTGGCGGCTACACCTTC.